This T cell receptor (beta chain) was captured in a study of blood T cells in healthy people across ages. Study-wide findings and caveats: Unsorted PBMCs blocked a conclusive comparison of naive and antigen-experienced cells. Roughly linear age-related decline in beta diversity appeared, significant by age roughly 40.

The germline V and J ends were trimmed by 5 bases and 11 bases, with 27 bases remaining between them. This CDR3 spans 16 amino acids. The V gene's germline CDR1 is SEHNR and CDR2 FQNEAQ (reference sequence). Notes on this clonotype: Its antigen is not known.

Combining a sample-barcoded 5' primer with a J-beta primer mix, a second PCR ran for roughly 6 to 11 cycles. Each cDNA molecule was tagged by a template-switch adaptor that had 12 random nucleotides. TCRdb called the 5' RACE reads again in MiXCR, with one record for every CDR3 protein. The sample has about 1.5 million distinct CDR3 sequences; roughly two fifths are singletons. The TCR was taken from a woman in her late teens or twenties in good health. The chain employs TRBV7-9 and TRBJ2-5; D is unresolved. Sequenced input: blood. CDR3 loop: CASSPLLPMTHNEQYF. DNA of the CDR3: TGTGCCAGCAGCCCCCTTCTACCTATGACCCACAATGAGCAGTACTTC.